This T cell receptor beta chain was obtained from a study of shared clonotypes between healthy human individuals. With respect to this clone: This sample includes further DNA sequences coding for the same CDR3.

Sequenced by immunoSEQ multiplex PCR; TCRdb stores in-frame clones only, minus some. The sample has around 990,000 clones, 77% seen once. The CDR3 totals 14 residues. CDR1 SGHVS and CDR2 FQNEAQ come from the germline V gene. V lost 1 base, J lost 1 base, and 8 bases lay in between. The chain joins TRBV7-8 to TRBJ2-7; D possibly uses TRBD1 or TRBD2 (6 bases each). The specimen was memory CD4+ T cells from PBMCs. Subset given: CD45RA-negative fraction. The receptor was derived from a man younger than 30 in good health. Some clones in this sample may be carry-over from other donors' samples. CDR3 in amino acids: CASSLEGGSYEQYF. In DNA, the CDR3 is TGTGCCAGCAGCTTAGAAGGGGGGTCCTACGAGCAGTACTTC. Full variable domain (remainder filled in from reference TRBV7-8 and TRBJ2-7): GAGVSQSPRYKVAKRGQDVALRCDPISGHVSLFWYQQALGQGPEFLTYFQNEAQLDKSGLPSDRFFAERPEGSVSTLKIQRTQQEDSAVYLCASSLEGGSYEQYFGPGTRLTVT.